This TCR beta chain was obtained from a study of low-dose radiotherapy and immunotherapy resistance in tumors. Study details: Patients of Cohort 1 had 0.5 Gy fractions every 2 weeks, which summed to 6.5 Gy. Intravenous cyclophosphamide at 200 mg/m2 preceded radiation and immunotherapy by one day, every two weeks. Patients were treated with intravenous nivolumab at 240 mg every two weeks and were also dosed with ipilimumab at 1 mg/kg every six weeks.

Deletions cut 6 bases from V and 6 bases from J, with 20 bases between. CDR3 length: 15 residues. Germline V gene data show CDR1 as SQVTM and CDR2 as ANQGSEA. In this sample, this clonotype turned up many times. The time point was: before trial treatment. Patients who could take part had advanced solid tumors with no tumor-infiltrating lymphocytes. TRAV and TRBV primers primed cDNA for both TCRalpha and TCRbeta. Both a constant-region primer and a V-primer adapter served to amplify TCRs across 15 to 25 PCR cycles. TCRdb processed the reads anew with MiXCR; each CDR3 protein has one entry. The data hold 85,000 to 100,000 distinct CDR3 sequences, with just under 9.5% observed a single time.

The chain joins TRBV29-1 to TRBJ2-2; D might be TRBD2 (6 bases). This material consisted of PBMCs, taken before treatment. The source of this sequence is a male donor with prostate cancer. Here the CDR3 reads CSVLTGAEAAGELFF. Here the CDR3 DNA reads TGCAGCGTATTAACGGGAGCGGAGGCCGCCGGGGAGCTGTTTTTT.